Each of the 3 T cell receptor beta chains below was sequenced from the same sample in a study of identical twins. TCRdb recomputed calls from the 5' RACE reads with MiXCR, one row per CDR3 protein. Of about 240,000 distinct CDR3 sequences listed, approximately 10% were seen once; the top ten hold 8% to 10%. The specimen sequenced was memory T cells sorted from blood. Source of these receptors: a man over 45 in good health.

This clonotype has more than one count but fewer than ten. The chain joins TRBV5-1 to TRBJ2-6; D gene ambiguous. The length of the CDR3 is 15 residues. V was clipped by 0 bases and J by 1 base, with 5 bases between them. The germline CDR1 and CDR2 sequences are SGHRS and YFSETQ. CDR3 sequence: CASSLELSGANVLTF. In DNA, the CDR3 is TGCGCCAGCAGCTTGGAGCTTTCTGGGGCCAACGTCCTGACTTTC.

Many counts were recorded for this clonotype. The chain recombines TRBV6-5 with TRBJ2-2; D is undetermined. Germline CDR1 reads MNHEY; CDR2 reads SVGAGI. Deletions cut 0 bases from V and 6 bases from J, with 8 bases between. This CDR3 spans 14 amino acids. CDR3 sequence: CASSYSGLSGELFF. The CDR3 region has the DNA TGTGCCAGCAGTTACTCGGGCTTGTCCGGGGAGCTGTTTTTT.

This sequence joins TRBV20-1 and TRBJ2-5; D possibly corresponds to TRBD1 (5 bases). Germline CDR1 reads DFQATT; CDR2 reads SNEGSKA (reference sequence). The V and J ends lost 0 bases and 8 bases respectively, with 13 bases between them. CDR3 length equals 13 residues. The CDR3 nucleotides read TGCAGTGCTAGAGATACAACCCAGGGCACCCAGTACTTC. Amino acid sequence: CSARDTTQGTQYF.